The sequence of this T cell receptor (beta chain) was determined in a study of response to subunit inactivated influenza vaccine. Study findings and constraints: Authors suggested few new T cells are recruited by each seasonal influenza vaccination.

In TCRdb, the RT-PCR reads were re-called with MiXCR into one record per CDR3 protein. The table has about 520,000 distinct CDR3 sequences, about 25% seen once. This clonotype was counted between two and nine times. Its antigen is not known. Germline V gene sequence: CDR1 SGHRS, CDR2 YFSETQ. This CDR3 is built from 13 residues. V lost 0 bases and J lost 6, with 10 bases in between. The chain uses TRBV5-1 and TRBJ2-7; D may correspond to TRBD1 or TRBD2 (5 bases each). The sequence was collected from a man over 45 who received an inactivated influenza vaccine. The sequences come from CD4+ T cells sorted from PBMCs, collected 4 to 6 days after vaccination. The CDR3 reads CASSLEGTVEQYF. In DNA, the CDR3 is TGCGCCAGCAGCTTGGAGGGGACGGTCGAGCAGTACTTC.